This T cell receptor (beta chain) was obtained from a study of T cell repertoires in cytomegalovirus infection. Across the study: Shared public TCR beta signatures pointed to both CMV infection and a matching HLA type.

TCRdb processed the reads anew with MiXCR; each CDR3 protein has one entry. The sample shows hundreds of thousands of distinct CDR3 sequences, roughly 31% of them seen only once. This clonotype was counted at least ten times. Its cognate antigen is unknown. The V end lost 6 bases, the J end lost 6 bases, and 8 bases lay between the germline ends. This CDR3 contains 12 residues. The germline V gene encodes CDR1 SGHVS and CDR2 FNYEAQ. Study findings and constraints: Identification of carriers of CMV plus the relevant HLA was achieved through cumulative public TCR beta family frequency. In two of eight donors, the top clonotype was HLA-C-restricted CMV-specific.

This receptor was identified in a human donor in good health (CMV status not recorded). Some clones in this sample may be carry-over from other donors' samples. The genes are TRBV7-6 and TRBJ2-2; D unclear. Sequenced sample: PBMCs. CDR3 nucleotides: TGTGCCAGCAGTGGTAGCCCCGGGGAGCTGTTTTTT. Its translation: CASSGSPGELFF.